This T cell receptor (beta chain) was recovered during a study of regulatory T cells in long-lasting Graves disease (dated by TCRdb to 2020 to 2023). At the level of the whole study: Newly diagnosed Graves' disease patients had taken antithyroid drugs for less than 3 months. The study was registered as a clinical trial and conducted in China. A total of about 33 samples underwent TCR sequencing, from around 13 patients with persistent Graves' disease and roughly 20 patients with newly diagnosed Graves' disease. Patients with persistent Graves' disease were compared with patients with newly diagnosed Graves' disease using TCR sequencing and RNA sequencing of peripheral blood.

Germline trimming amounts to 5 bases on V and 5 bases on J, with 7 as the count of junction bases outside the gene matches. Including the terminal cysteine and phenylalanine, the CDR3 comprises 14 residues. Just CDR3 DNA is preserved here, 42 bases in frame from base 1. Reading the germline V gene gives CDR1 MDHEN and CDR2 SYDVKM. At least ten counts were recorded for this clonotype. No cognate antigen has been identified for it. Within one base of it there is no much larger clone, and no base qualities were kept. What this sample's time point label stands for: newly diagnosed GD, antithyroid drugs for less than 3 months. For both TCR sequencing and RNA sequencing, RNA was extracted from PBMCs in TRIzol. The diagnosis of Graves' disease followed American Thyroid Association guidelines. Recruitment of patients was carried out at an endocrinology department in Xi'an, China. From each patient, about 9 milliliters of peripheral blood was collected into an EDTA anticoagulant tube. Ficoll Paque Plus density gradient separation was used to isolate PBMCs, and no further T cell sorting was done. An Agilent 2100 Bioanalyzer and agarose gel were used to check RNA quality, and a NanoDrop 2000 was used to measure RNA concentration.

The protocol used for the library was multiplex PCR. Data came from an Illumina HiSeq 4000. To build TCR beta libraries, CDR3 regions were amplified by Arm-PCR using iRepertoire HTBI primers. PCR products were gel purified before sequencing. From the authors' description of their analysis: Gene usage analysis of CDR3 amino acid clonotypes used the approximately 62 TRBV and some 15 TRBJ segments found across samples. Filtered high-quality paired reads were merged into contigs using COPE and FqMerger. BLAST was used to align contigs to the IMGT TRBV, TRBD and TRBJ reference genes, and CDR3 was defined following IMGT. Any clonotype with a frequency above 0.1% was classified as a highly expanded clone. Repertoire diversity was measured by Shannon entropy, and V-J evenness by the Gini coefficient. A clonotype found in more than one individual was treated as public. The public reads were reprocessed in TCRdb via fastp at Q25 and MiXCR, keeping in-frame beta chains. Each entry is one CDR3 protein sequence, shown with its most common DNA and genes. The V and J calls were not made by the authors but by TCRdb's processing. Here the sample has 450,000 to 650,000 distinct CDR3 sequences; 15% to 20% occur a single time. The top ten clonotypes cover roughly 25% of the sample.

What the study reported, not specific to this receptor: Persistent Graves' disease patients showed lower TCR Shannon entropy and fewer highly expanded clones than newly diagnosed patients, suggesting clonal expansion. Sequencing and analysis were limited to the TCR beta chain. Persistent disease showed preferential use of TRBV28, TRBJ1-2 and TRBJ2-5, whereas newly diagnosed disease favored TRBV20-1 and TRBJ2-1. Only peripheral blood was studied, because thyroid tissue, the primary lesion, was inaccessible. As a limitation, the authors acknowledged that the small sample size may reduce accuracy. Patients with persistent disease shared more public clonotypes (about 2,900) than newly diagnosed patients did (nearly 1,000).

These data also featured in a second study, about T cells in Graves' hyperthyroidism and ophthalmopathy. That second publication adds: Graves' hyperthyroidism was defined as stable when no progression to ophthalmopathy occurred over 18 months of follow-up. The hyperthyroidism patients were between 18 and 65 years old and newly diagnosed, with a disease duration of less than 2 months. Exclusion was applied to patients with uncontrolled infections, other autoimmune diseases, pregnancy or lactation. Diagnoses were based on clinical symptoms, serum thyroxine and TRAb, thyroid ultrasound and orbital computed tomography. For the first round of RT-PCR on the TCR CDR3, the HTBI primer set was used together with the Qiagen OneStep RT-PCR kit. Most expanded thyroid clonotypes (frequency above 0.001) were also found in blood, which suggests that blood repertoires may mirror thyroid immune responses. A model built on a 13 V-J signature distinguished ophthalmopathy from stable hyperthyroidism, reaching approximately 89% sensitivity and under 84% specificity in cross-validation and 80%/75% in testing. During validation, the model predicted progression to ophthalmopathy a median of approximately 7 months ahead of onset, with approximately 70% sensitivity and around 73% specificity. A discovery cohort of roughly 100 patients, about 40 with Graves' ophthalmopathy and approximately 55 with stable Graves' hyperthyroidism, was used to find distinguishing TCR V-J signatures. An independent validation cohort of around 20 hyperthyroidism patients and 17 patients who later progressed to ophthalmopathy tested prospective prediction of ophthalmopathy. For training and testing, the 110 or so patients in the discovery cohort were randomly divided in a 7:3 ratio. In addition, the study compared T-cell repertoires in thyroid tissue and in blood from roughly six Graves' hyperthyroidism patients. Once sampling was done, hyperthyroidism patients were given methimazole at a starting dose of 30 mg daily, whereas ophthalmopathy patients were given high-dose intravenous methylprednisolone. A second multiplex PCR round built the libraries, followed by size selection and purification. Sequencing of the libraries was done on an Illumina HiSeq2000 using paired-end 100 bp reads. SOAPnuke was used to process the raw data, with reads discarded if the reads contained adapters or uncalled bases, had a mean Phred below 15, or lacked an exact constant-primer or identifier match. High-quality paired reads were merged using COPE v1.2.5, and each unique nucleotide sequence was defined as a clonotype. MiTCR v1.1 was used to align the clonotypes against IMGT TRBV, TRBD and TRBJ reference segments. The analysis included only V-J combinations with a frequency above 0.0001, which together covered roughly 99% of the repertoires. A TCS score was defined as the ratio between F50 (clonal expansion) and ExV (chaos), using BLOSUM62-based TCRdist between CDR3 peptides within each V-J. Welch's t-statistics and random forest reduced fewer than 600 V-J features to 13, which were used in a naive Bayes classifier (R e1071). No statistical method was used to set the sample size in advance, and investigators knew the group allocation. According to the paper, TCR Vbeta CDR3 sequencing was carried out on around 140 peripheral blood samples, which came from 40 to 45 ophthalmopathy, around 74 hyperthyroidism and approximately 17 progressor patients.

The V gene is TRBV28 and the J gene is TRBJ2-7; TRBD1 aligns with 9 central bases. Sample: peripheral blood mononuclear cells (PBMCs), taken at new diagnosis, from a patient treated with antithyroid drugs. This clonotype was sampled from a woman aged 40 to 65 with Graves disease. Donor details come from another sample of the same person, matched by shared clones. The CDR3 reads CASSTRDRAHEQYF. The base sequence is TGTGCCAGCAGTACCCGGGACAGGGCTCACGAGCAGTACTTC.